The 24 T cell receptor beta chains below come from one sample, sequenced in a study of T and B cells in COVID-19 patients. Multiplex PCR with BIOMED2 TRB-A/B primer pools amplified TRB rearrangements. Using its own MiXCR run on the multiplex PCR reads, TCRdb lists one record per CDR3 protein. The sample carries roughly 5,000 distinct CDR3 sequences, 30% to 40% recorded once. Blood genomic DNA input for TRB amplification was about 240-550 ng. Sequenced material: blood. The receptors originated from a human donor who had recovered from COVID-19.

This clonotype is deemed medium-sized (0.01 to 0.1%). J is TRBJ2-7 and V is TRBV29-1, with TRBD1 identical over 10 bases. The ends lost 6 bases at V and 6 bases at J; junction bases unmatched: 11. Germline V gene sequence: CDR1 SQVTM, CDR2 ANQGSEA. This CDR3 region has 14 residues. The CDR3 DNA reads TGCAGCGTATCTACCGGGACAGGGGCCCGCGAGCAGTACTTC. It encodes CSVSTGTGAREQYF.

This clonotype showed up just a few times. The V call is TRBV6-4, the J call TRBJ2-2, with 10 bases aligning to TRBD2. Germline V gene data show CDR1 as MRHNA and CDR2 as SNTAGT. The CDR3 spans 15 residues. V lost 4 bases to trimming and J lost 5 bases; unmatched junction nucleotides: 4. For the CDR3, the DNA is TGTGCCAGCAGTGCCCTAGCGGGAGAGACCGGGGAGCTGTTTTTT. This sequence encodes CASSALAGETGELFF.

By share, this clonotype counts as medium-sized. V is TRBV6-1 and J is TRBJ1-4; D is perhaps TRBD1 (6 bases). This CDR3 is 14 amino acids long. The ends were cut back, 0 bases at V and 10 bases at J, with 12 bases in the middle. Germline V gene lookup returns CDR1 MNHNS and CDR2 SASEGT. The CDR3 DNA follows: TGTGCCAGCAGTGAAGCAGGGGGGGTTGGAAAACTGTTTTTT. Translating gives CASSEAGGVGKLFF.

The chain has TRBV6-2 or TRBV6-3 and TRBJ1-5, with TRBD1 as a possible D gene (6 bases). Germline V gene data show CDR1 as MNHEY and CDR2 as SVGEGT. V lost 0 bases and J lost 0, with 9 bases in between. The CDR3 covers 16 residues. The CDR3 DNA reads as TGTGCCAGCAGTTACTCGGGGGCCCTTAGCAATCAGCCCCAGCATTTT. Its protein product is CASSYSGALSNQPQHF.

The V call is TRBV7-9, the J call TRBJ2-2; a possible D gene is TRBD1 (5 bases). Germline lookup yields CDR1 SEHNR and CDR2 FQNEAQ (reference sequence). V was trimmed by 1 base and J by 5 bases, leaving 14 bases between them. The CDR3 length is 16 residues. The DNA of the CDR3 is TGTGCCAGCAGCTTAGGCCCCAGGACACTAACCGGGGAGCTGTTTTTT. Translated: CASSLGPRTLTGELFF.

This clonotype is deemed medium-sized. The CDR3 nucleotides are TGTGCCAGCAGCCGAGCGGGAGTTGTAAGCAATGAGCAGTTCTTC. Translation gives CASSRAGVVSNEQFF. The chain couples TRBV5-6 to TRBJ2-1; 8 positions agree with TRBD2. CDR1 and CDR2 from the germline V gene are SGHDT and YYEEEE. Trimming at V came to 4 bases and at J to 6 bases, leaving 9 bases not matched to a gene. CDR3 length: 15 residues.

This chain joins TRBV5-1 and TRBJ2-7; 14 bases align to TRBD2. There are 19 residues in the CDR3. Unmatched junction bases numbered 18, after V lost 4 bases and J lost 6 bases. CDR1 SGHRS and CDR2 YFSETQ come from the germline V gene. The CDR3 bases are TGCGCCAGCAGCCAAAGGGCCGGGACTAGCGGGAGAAGGTCTCTCGAGCAGTACTTC. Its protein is CASSQRAGTSGRRSLEQYF.

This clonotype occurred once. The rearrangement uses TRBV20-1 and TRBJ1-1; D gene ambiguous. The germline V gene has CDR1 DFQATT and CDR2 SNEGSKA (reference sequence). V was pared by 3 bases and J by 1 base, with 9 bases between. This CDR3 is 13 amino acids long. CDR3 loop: CSASGNGNTEAFF. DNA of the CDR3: TGCAGTGCTAGCGGCAACGGGAACACTGAAGCTTTCTTT.

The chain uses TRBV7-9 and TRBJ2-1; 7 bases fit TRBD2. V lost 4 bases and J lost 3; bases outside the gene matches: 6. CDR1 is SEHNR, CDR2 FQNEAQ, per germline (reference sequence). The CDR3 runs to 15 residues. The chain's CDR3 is CASSSPGTNYNEQFF. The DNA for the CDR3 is TGTGCCAGCAGCTCTCCCGGGACTAACTACAATGAGCAGTTCTTC.

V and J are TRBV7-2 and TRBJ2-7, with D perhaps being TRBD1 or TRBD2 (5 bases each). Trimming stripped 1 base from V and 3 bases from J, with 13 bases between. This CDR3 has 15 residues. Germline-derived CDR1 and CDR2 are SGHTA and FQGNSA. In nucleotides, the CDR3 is TGTGCCAGCAGCTTAGGGGGGTCGGGCCTCTACGAGCAGTACTTC. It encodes CASSLGGSGLYEQYF.

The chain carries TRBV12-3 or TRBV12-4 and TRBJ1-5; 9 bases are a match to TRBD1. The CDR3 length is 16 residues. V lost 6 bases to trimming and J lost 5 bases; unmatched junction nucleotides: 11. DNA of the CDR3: TGTGCCAGCAGCTCCGCCGGGACAGGGACGGATCAGCCCCAGCATTTT. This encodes CASSSAGTGTDQPQHF.

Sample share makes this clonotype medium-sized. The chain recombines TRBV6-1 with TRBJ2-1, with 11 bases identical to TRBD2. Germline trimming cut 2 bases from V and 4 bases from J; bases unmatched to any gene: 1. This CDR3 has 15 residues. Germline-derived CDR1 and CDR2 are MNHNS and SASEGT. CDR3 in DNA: TGTGCCAGCAGTGAATTAGCGGGAGGGTACAATGAGCAGTTCTTC. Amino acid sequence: CASSELAGGYNEQFF.

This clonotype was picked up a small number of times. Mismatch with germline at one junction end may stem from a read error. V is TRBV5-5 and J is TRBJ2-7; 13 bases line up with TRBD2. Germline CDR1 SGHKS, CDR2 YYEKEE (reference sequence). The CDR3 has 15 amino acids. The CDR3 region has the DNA TGCGCCAGCAGCTTGTCAGGACTAGCGGGAGTCGAGCAGTACTTC. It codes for CASSLSGLAGVEQYF.

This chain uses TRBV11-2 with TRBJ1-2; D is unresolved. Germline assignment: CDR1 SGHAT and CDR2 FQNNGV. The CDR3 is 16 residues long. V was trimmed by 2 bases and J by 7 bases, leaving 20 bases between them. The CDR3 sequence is CASSLYGTGLVGGYTF. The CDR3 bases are TGTGCCAGCAGCTTATACGGAACGGGGTTGGTAGGTGGCTACACCTTC.

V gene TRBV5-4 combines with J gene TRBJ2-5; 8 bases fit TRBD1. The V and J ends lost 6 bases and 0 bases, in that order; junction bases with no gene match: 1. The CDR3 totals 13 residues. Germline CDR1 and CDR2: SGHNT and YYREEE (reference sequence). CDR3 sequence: CASKDRDQETQYF. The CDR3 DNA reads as TGTGCCAGCAAGGACAGGGACCAAGAGACCCAGTACTTC.

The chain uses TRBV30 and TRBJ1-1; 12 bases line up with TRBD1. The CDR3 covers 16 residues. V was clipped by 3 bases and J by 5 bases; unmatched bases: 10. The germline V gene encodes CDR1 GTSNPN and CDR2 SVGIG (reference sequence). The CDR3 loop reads CAWSAGTGGGWTEAFF. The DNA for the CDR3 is TGTGCCTGGAGCGCCGGGACAGGGGGCGGGTGGACTGAAGCTTTCTTT.

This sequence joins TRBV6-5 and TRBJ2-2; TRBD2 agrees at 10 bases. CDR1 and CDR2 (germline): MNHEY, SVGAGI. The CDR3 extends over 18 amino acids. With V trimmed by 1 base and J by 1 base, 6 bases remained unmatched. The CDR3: CASSYFDIAGGNTGELFF. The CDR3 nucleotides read TGTGCCAGCAGTTACTTTGATATAGCGGGAGGGAACACCGGGGAGCTGTTTTTT.

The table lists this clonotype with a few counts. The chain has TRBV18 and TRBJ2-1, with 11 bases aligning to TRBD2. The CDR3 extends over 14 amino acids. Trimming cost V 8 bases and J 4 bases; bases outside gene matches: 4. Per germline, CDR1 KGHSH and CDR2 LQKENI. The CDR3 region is CASAGTSGYNEQFF. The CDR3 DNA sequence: TGTGCCAGCGCAGGGACTAGCGGATACAATGAGCAGTTCTTC.

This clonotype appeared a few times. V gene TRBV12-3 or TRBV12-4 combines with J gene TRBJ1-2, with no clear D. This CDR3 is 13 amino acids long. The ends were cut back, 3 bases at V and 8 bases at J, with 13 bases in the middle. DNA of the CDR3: TGTGCCAGCAGTTTCCACGTGGGCAGGGGCTACACCTTC. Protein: CASSFHVGRGYTF.

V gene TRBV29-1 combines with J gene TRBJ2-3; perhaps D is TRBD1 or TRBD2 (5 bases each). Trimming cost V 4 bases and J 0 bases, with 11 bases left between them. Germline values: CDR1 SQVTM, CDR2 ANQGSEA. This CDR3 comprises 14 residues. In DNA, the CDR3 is TGCAGCGTTGTGGGGGTGGCTAGCACAGATACGCAGTATTTT. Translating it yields CSVVGVASTDTQYF.

The CDR3 loop is CASSITSGRGHTDTQYF. The CDR3 DNA is TGTGCCAGTAGTATAACTAGCGGGAGGGGCCACACAGATACGCAGTATTTT. The rearrangement links TRBV19 to TRBJ2-3; 13 positions agree with TRBD2. The CDR3 has 17 residues. The germline V gene encodes CDR1 LNHDA and CDR2 SQIVND (reference sequence). The junction had 4 bases not matched to a gene; V was cut back by 2 bases and J by 2 bases.

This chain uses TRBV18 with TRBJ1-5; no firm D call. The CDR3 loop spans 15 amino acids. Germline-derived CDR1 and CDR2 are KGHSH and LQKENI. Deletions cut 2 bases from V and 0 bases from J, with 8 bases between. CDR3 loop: CASSPGRDSNQPQHF. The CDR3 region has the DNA TGTGCCAGCTCACCAGGAAGGGATAGCAATCAGCCCCAGCATTTT. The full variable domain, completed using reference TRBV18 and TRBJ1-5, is NAGVMQNPRHLVRRRGQEARLRCSPMKGHSHVYWYRQLPEEGLKFMVYLQKENIIDESGMPKERFSAEFPKEGPSILRIQQVVRGDSAAYFCASSPGRDSNQPQHFGDGTRLSIL.

The CDR3 DNA reads as TGCGCCAGCAGCCGAGGACCTACAGGGGGGAATTCACCCCTCCACTTT. Amino acid sequence: CASSRGPTGGNSPLHF. V usage is TRBV5-1 and J usage is TRBJ1-6; 8 bases agree with TRBD1. The CDR3 spans 16 residues. V was pared by 4 bases and J by 7 bases, with 10 bases of the junction left unmatched. Germline values: CDR1 SGHRS, CDR2 YFSETQ.

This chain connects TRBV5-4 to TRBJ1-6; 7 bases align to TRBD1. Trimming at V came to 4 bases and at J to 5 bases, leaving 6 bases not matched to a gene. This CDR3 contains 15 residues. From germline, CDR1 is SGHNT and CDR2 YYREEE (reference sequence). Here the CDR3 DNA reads TGTGCCAGCAGCCGGGACAGCCTACATAATTCACCCCTCCACTTT. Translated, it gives CASSRDSLHNSPLHF.